This is a list of T cell receptor beta chains from one sample in a study of patients and donors after allogeneic stem cell transplantation. TCRdb re-analysed the RT-PCR reads in MiXCR, keeping a single row per CDR3 protein. The sample carries 150,000 to 200,000 distinct CDR3 sequences, about 32% recorded once. Sample: blood, either unsorted or a sorted T cell fraction (not recorded which). Receptors originate from a human donor who was either an allogeneic HSCT recipient or a stem cell or donor lymphocyte infusion donor (not recorded which). It is not recorded whose cells these are; they may come from a transplant donor. CDR3s include the opening cysteine and the closing phenylalanine or tryptophan. The order of the fields is V gene, clone size, J gene, D gene, CDR3 DNA, CDR3 protein. The D gene is left open where the match is weak. A row's size may be missing; if present it is once, few, many or a size class.

TRBV5-1	-	TRBJ2-3	-	TGCGCCAGCAGCTACCTCCCAGCGTACGACTCAGATACGCAGTATTTT	CASSYLPAYDSDTQYF
TRBV7-2	many	TRBJ2-3	-	TGTGCCAGCAGCTTCCGGGCTAGCACAGATACGCAGTATTTT	CASSFRASTDTQYF
TRBV7-2	-	TRBJ2-1	TRBD2	TGTGCCAGCAGCTTAACCCGGCTAGCGGGATTCGGCAATGAGCAGTTCTTC	CASSLTRLAGFGNEQFF
TRBV12-3/TRBV12-4	few	TRBJ2-7	TRBD2	TGTGCCAGCAGTTTGGGCGGGAGTAGCTCCTACGAGCAGTACTTC	CASSLGGSSSYEQYF
TRBV10-3	few	TRBJ2-1	TRBD2	TGTGCCATCAGACCGGGACTAGGGTACAATGAGCAGTTCTTC	CAIRPGLGYNEQFF
TRBV27	-	TRBJ2-7	TRBD2	TGTGCCAGCAGTTTATCACTAGCGGCCAGCTCCTACGAGCAGTACTTC	CASSLSLAASSYEQYF
TRBV28	-	TRBJ1-2	-	TGTGCCAGCAGTTTTAGCCTCTATGGCTACACCTTC	CASSFSLYGYTF
TRBV28	-	TRBJ1-6	-	TGTGCCAGCAATCGACACCCCTTAACAGGGCTGGGATATAATTCACCCCTCCACTTT	CASNRHPLTGLGYNSPLHF
TRBV10-1	few	TRBJ2-5	-	TGCGCCAGCAGTGTCCAGGGCCAAGAGACCCAGTACTTC	CASSVQGQETQYF
TRBV18	few	TRBJ1-2	TRBD1	TGTGCCAGCTCACCAACGGGACAGGGGCCGGTCTATGGCTACACCTTC	CASSPTGQGPVYGYTF
TRBV7-9	-	TRBJ2-2	-	TGTGCCAGCAGCTTATTGTTGAACACCGGGGAGCTGTTTTTT	CASSLLLNTGELFF
TRBV20-1	-	TRBJ2-7	-	TGCAGTGCGTCGGCTAGCTCCTACGAGCAGTACTTC	CSASASSYEQYF
TRBV12-3/TRBV12-4	-	TRBJ1-1	-	TGTGCCAGCGGAAAAGGGACTGGAGCTTTCTTT	CASGKGTGAFF
TRBV7-6	few	TRBJ2-1	-	TGTGCCAGCAGCCTCCGGACGGGAAGCTCCTACAATGAGCAGTTCTTC	CASSLRTGSSYNEQFF
TRBV7-2	few	TRBJ1-6	-	TGTGCCAGCAGCCCACTGGTGGGGGGAGGGAATTCACCCCTCCACTTT	CASSPLVGGGNSPLHF
TRBV4-3	few	TRBJ1-1	-	TGCGCCAGCAGCCAATTGGGAGGGCGCTACACTGAAGCTTTCTTT	CASSQLGGRYTEAFF
TRBV29-1	many	TRBJ1-1	-	TGCAGCGTTGGTGGGGTGTTGAACACTGAAGCTTTCTTT	CSVGGVLNTEAFF
TRBV11-2	-	TRBJ2-7	TRBD2	TGTGCCAGCAGCTTAGCGGGAGGGCCGGAAGACGAGCAGTACTTC	CASSLAGGPEDEQYF
TRBV12-3/TRBV12-4	many	TRBJ2-1	-	TGTGCCAGCGGCACAGGGCGCCGTTACAATGAGCAGTTCTTC	CASGTGRRYNEQFF
TRBV6-6	-	TRBJ2-3	-	TGTGCCAGCAGTTACGTTCGACGAGCGGAGGGCGGGACAGATACGCAGTATTTT	CASSYVRRAEGGTDTQYF
TRBV15	many	TRBJ1-2	TRBD1	TGTGCCACCAGCAGAGATCATCAAGGGACAGGGGTCCCCTCTAACTATGGCTACACCTTC	CATSRDHQGTGVPSNYGYTF
TRBV12-3/TRBV12-4	-	TRBJ2-1	TRBD2	TGTGCCAGCAGTTTTAGGCTAGCGGGAGTTGGTGAGCAGTTCTTC	CASSFRLAGVGEQFF
TRBV29-1	few	TRBJ1-1	-	TGCAGCGTTGAAGATCTCACAACCGCCCAGGGAGGGACTGAAGCTTTCTTT	CSVEDLTTAQGGTEAFF
TRBV29-1	few	TRBJ2-7	TRBD1	TGCAGCGTTGAAGAACGGACAGGGGGTGCCTACGAGCAGTACTTC	CSVEERTGGAYEQYF
TRBV9	-	TRBJ2-1	-	TGTGCCAGCAGCGTAGATAGGGGTAGGGCCTACAATGAGCAGTTCTTC	CASSVDRGRAYNEQFF
TRBV12-3/TRBV12-4	few	TRBJ1-4	TRBD1	TGTGCCAGCAGTCCTTCGACAGGGGGTAATGAAAAACTGTTTTTT	CASSPSTGGNEKLFF
TRBV18	many	TRBJ1-3	-	TGTGCCAGCTCACCACAACTGGCGGAGGGTGGAAACACCATATATTTT	CASSPQLAEGGNTIYF
TRBV29-1	once	TRBJ2-3	-	TGCAGCGTTGATTTGGGGGGAGCCACAGATACGCAGTATTTT	CSVDLGGATDTQYF
TRBV6-5	few	TRBJ1-2	TRBD1	TGTGCCAGCAGTTACACCAGGGGGTGGAGTGGCTACACCTTC	CASSYTRGWSGYTF
TRBV6-5	-	TRBJ2-7	TRBD2	TGTGCCAGCAGTTACTCGAGACTAGCGTGGTACGAGCAGTACTTC	CASSYSRLAWYEQYF
TRBV20-1	-	TRBJ2-2	TRBD2	TGCAGTGCTAGGAGGCTAGCGGGAGGTAACACCGGGGAGCTGTTTTTT	CSARRLAGGNTGELFF
TRBV29-1	-	TRBJ1-1	-	TGCAGCGTGGCCCGGGGGGGGGCGACTGAAGCTTTCTTT	CSVARGGATEAFF
TRBV6-2/TRBV6-3	-	TRBJ2-2	-	TGTGCCGGCCATGGACCCGAGAACACCGGGGAGCTGTTTTTT	CAGHGPENTGELFF
TRBV28	-	TRBJ2-3	TRBD2	TGTGCCAGCAGTCCAGGACTAGCCGCCCCCGAAGATACGCAGTATTTT	CASSPGLAAPEDTQYF
TRBV12-3/TRBV12-4	-	TRBJ1-2	-	TGTGCCAGCAGTCCACAGAGGAACTATGGCTACACCTTC	CASSPQRNYGYTF
TRBV12-3/TRBV12-4	few	TRBJ2-3	-	TGTGCCAGCAGTTTCCCCACAGATACGCAGTATTTT	CASSFPTDTQYF
TRBV20-1	-	TRBJ1-5	TRBD1	TGCAGTGCTAGAGGATCCCGGGACAGCCTAAGGGGGCAGCCCCAGCATTTT	CSARGSRDSLRGQPQHF
TRBV7-9	-	TRBJ1-4	-	TGTGCCAGCAGCCGCTGGTCCGGGACATGGGAGGAAAAACTGTTTTTT	CASSRWSGTWEEKLFF
TRBV15	-	TRBJ2-1	-	TGTGCCACCAGCAGAGCGCGTTACAATGAGCAGTTCTTC	CATSRARYNEQFF
TRBV4-3	-	TRBJ2-3	-	TGCGCCAGCAGCCCTTGGGATGTTAGCACAGATACGCAGTATTTT	CASSPWDVSTDTQYF
TRBV7-8	few	TRBJ1-2	-	TGTGCCAGCAGCTTAGTGTTAGGGACACGATCTCTCACCTTC	CASSLVLGTRSLTF
TRBV7-2	many	TRBJ1-4	-	TGTGCCAGCAGCTTAGGGGGCGCTTCAAATGAAAAACTGTTTTTT	CASSLGGASNEKLFF
TRBV12-3/TRBV12-4	few	TRBJ1-1	TRBD1	TGTGCCAGCACCTCGGACAGGCGGAACACTGAAGCTTTCTTT	CASTSDRRNTEAFF
TRBV20-1	once	TRBJ2-1	TRBD2	TGCAGTGCGAGGACTAGCGGTTACAATGAGCAGTTCTTC	CSARTSGYNEQFF
TRBV7-2	many	TRBJ1-6	-	TGTGCCAGCAGCTTAGTCGGCAGCTCCCGCATGGACTTT	CASSLVGSSRMDF
TRBV5-1	few	TRBJ2-6	-	TGCGCCAGCAGCTCGGACAGCAGCTCTGGGGCCAACGTCCTGACTTTC	CASSSDSSSGANVLTF
TRBV25-1	few	TRBJ1-1	-	TGTGCCAGCAGTGCACTCGCCGGCACTGAAGCTTTCTTT	CASSALAGTEAFF
TRBV20-1	many	TRBJ1-6	TRBD1	TGCAGTGCGCCCGGTCGGGGACAGGGGAATTCACCCCTCCACTTT	CSAPGRGQGNSPLHF
TRBV6-2/TRBV6-3	-	TRBJ2-3	TRBD2	TGTGCCAGCAGTTACTTCGGACTAGCGGGAGGTACGCAGTATTTT	CASSYFGLAGGTQYF
TRBV6-5	many	TRBJ2-1	-	TGTGCCAGCAGTGCTATCGGGAGCGTTGAGCAGTTCTTC	CASSAIGSVEQFF
TRBV20-1	few	TRBJ2-7	TRBD2	TGCAGTGCTCGATCACTAGCGGGAGGCCCTATCTCCTACGAGCAGTACTTC	CSARSLAGGPISYEQYF
TRBV5-1	-	TRBJ2-3	-	TGCGCCAGCAGCATGGGAACGCCATCGGGCACAGATACGCAGTATTTT	CASSMGTPSGTDTQYF
TRBV5-1	-	TRBJ2-1	-	TGCGCCAGCAGCTTAGGGGGCATGAGCGGGGAGCAGTTCTTC	CASSLGGMSGEQFF
TRBV6-1	few	TRBJ2-2	-	TGTGCCAGCATTAACTTAGGGCTGGCCGGACGAGGGGAGCTGTTTTTT	CASINLGLAGRGELFF
TRBV28	many	TRBJ1-5	-	TGTGCCAGCAGTTTACCGTATCAGCCCCAGCATTTT	CASSLPYQPQHF
TRBV6-4	many	TRBJ1-6	TRBD1	TGTGCCAGCAGTGCCACAGGGGGTAATTCACCCCTCCACTTT	CASSATGGNSPLHF
TRBV6-2/TRBV6-3	-	TRBJ2-7	TRBD2	TGTGCCAGCAGTGCAGCCGGGACTAGCGGAGCCTACGAGCAGTACTTC	CASSAAGTSGAYEQYF